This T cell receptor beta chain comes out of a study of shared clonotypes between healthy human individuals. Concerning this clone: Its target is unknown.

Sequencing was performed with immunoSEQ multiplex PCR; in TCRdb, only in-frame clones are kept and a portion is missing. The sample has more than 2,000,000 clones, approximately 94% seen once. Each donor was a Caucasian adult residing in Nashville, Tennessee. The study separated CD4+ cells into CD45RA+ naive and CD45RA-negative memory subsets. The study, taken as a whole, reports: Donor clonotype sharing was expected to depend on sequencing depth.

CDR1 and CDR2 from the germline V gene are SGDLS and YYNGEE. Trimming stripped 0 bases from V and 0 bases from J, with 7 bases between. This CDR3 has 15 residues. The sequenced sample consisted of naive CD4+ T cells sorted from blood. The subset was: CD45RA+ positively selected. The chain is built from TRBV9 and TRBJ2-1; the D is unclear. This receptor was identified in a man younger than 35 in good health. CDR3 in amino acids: CASSVAESSYNEQFF. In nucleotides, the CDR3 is TGTGCCAGCAGCGTAGCGGAAAGCTCCTACAATGAGCAGTTCTTC.